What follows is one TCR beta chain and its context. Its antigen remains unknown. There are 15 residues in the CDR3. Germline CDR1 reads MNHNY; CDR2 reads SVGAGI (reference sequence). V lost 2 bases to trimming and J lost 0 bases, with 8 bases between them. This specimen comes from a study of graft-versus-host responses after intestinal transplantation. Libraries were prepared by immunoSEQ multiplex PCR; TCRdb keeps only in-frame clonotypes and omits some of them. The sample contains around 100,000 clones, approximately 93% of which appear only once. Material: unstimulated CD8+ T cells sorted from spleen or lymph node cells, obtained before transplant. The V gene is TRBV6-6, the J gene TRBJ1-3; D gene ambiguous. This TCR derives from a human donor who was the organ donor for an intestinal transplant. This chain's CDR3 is CASSYEGSSGNTIYF. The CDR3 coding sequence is TGTGCCAGCAGTTACGAGGGAAGCTCTGGAAACACCATATATTTT.